This TCR beta chain was identified during a study of CD8 T cells in ankylosing spondylitis. The CDR3 sequence is 14 residues long. V shed 5 bases, J shed 6 bases, and the junction held 6 bases outside the gene matches. Each CDR3 protein gets one entry after TCRdb re-called the 5' RACE reads with MiXCR. The sample consists of around 770,000 distinct CDR3 sequences, approximately 12% of them appearing once. General study points: Made up of under 10 highly homologous variants, a TCR beta motif appeared characteristic of ankylosing spondylitis blood.

This clonotype appeared a few times. The antigen remains undetermined. The clonotype originates from a male donor with ankylosing spondylitis. The V and J genes are TRBV12-3 or TRBV12-4 and TRBJ2-2, with TRBD1 matching 7 bases. The source material was blood, either unsorted or a sorted T cell fraction (not recorded which). The CDR3 DNA reads TGTGCCAGCAGTCCGACAGGGAAGGCCGGGGAGCTGTTTTTT. It yields the protein CASSPTGKAGELFF.